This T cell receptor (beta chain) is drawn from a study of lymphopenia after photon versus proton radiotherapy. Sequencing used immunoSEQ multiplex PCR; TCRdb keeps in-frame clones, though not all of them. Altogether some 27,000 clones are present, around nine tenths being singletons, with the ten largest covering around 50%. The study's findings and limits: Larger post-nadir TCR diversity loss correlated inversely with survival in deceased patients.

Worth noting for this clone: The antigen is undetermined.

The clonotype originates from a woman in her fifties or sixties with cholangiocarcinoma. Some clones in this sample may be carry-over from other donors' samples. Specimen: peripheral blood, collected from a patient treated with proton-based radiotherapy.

The CDR3 DNA reads as TGTGCCAGCAGCCCCCCAGCCCCTGGCTATGGCTACACCTTC. Translated, it gives CASSPPAPGYGYTF. The V and J genes are TRBV7-9 and TRBJ1-2; D is undetermined. Germline V gene sequence: CDR1 SEHNR, CDR2 FQNEAQ (reference sequence). Trimming took 5 bases from V and 4 from J, leaving 14 bases between them. This CDR3 contains 14 residues.